Listed here are 9 T cell receptor beta chains from one sample, sequenced in a study of cytomegalovirus exposure and HLA in healthy donors (dated by TCRdb to 2015 to 2018). Libraries were constructed by the immunoSEQ multiplex PCR assay. Imported from immuneACCESS, the table was reduced by TCRdb to in-frame sequences with V and J called. These copies leave out some clones; in studies compared against another copy, an unresolved V gene accounts for under half, and the cause of the remainder is not known. A total of about 120,000 clones appear in this sample, approximately 90% of them only once. Approximately 2.1% of the sample belongs to the ten largest clones. Sequenced material: PBMCs. The origin of the receptors is a woman between 18 and 30 years old in good health and CMV-seronegative.

This clone occurred a few times. The chain employs TRBV6-1 and TRBJ1-2, with a possible D match to TRBD1 (6 bases). From germline, CDR1 is MNHNS and CDR2 SASEGT. V dropped 1 base and J dropped 4 bases, with 7 bases sitting between them. The CDR3 has 13 residues. The CDR3 DNA reads as TGTGCCAGCAGTGAAGGGACAGTCTATGGCTACACCTTC. Amino acids: CASSEGTVYGYTF.

The V gene is TRBV9, the J gene TRBJ2-2; 12 positions match TRBD2. Unmatched junction bases numbered 8, after V lost 2 bases and J lost 0 bases. The CDR3 is 19 amino acids. Germline V gene data show CDR1 as SGDLS and CDR2 as YYNGEE. CDR3 DNA sequence: TGTGCCAGCAGCGTCGCTCCGGGACTAGCGGGCGCGAACACCGGGGAGCTGTTTTTT. Translating gives CASSVAPGLAGANTGELFF.

This clone is a singleton in its sample. Written as DNA, the CDR3 is TGTGCCAGCAGCTTTCGAACTAGCGGGTTGGGGAACATTCAGTACTTC. It encodes CASSFRTSGLGNIQYF. The chain links TRBV5-8 to TRBJ2-4; 9 bases map to TRBD2. Trimming took 2 bases from V and 7 from J; bases not matched to a gene: 10. The length of the CDR3 is 16 residues. CDR1 and CDR2 from the germline V gene are SGHTS and YDEGEE. The entire variable domain, with the rest obtained from reference TRBV5-8 and TRBJ2-4, is as follows: EAGVTQSPTHLIKTRGQQATLRCSPISGHTSVYWYQQALGLGLQFLLWYDEGEERNRGNFPPRFSGRQFPNYSSELNVNALELEDSALYLCASSFRTSGLGNIQYFGAGTRLSVL.

CDR3 sequence reads: CASSRPGRDRGKAFF. The CDR3 bases are TGTGCCAGCAGCCGCCCCGGGCGTGACAGGGGCAAAGCTTTCTTT. This sequence joins TRBV27 and TRBJ1-1; TRBD1 matches at 8 bases. This CDR3 contains 15 residues. Germline loops: CDR1 MNHEY, CDR2 SMNVEV (reference sequence). After removal of 6 bases from V and 9 bases from J, the junction contained 15 bases not matched to a gene.

The rearrangement links TRBV28 to TRBJ2-7; the D gene is possibly TRBD1 (6 bases). The length of the CDR3 is 17 residues. Deletions cut 5 bases from V and 2 bases from J, with 22 bases between. Germline CDR1 and CDR2: MDHEN and SYDVKM. The CDR3 is CASSINRLGAVTYEQYF. The CDR3 nucleotides read TGTGCCAGCAGTATCAACAGGTTGGGGGCCGTTACCTACGAGCAGTACTTC. The variable domain in full, completed from reference TRBV28 and TRBJ2-7, reads DVKVTQSSRYLVKRTGEKVFLECVQDMDHENMFWYRQDPGLGLRLIYFSYDVKMKEKGDIPEGYSVSREKKERFSLILESASTNQTSMYLCASSINRLGAVTYEQYFGPGTRLTVT.

The V call is TRBV27, the J call TRBJ2-7, with TRBD1 identical over 9 bases. CDR3 size: 16 residues. Trimming removed 5 bases from V and 0 bases from J; junction bases left unmatched: 8. CDR1 and CDR2 (germline): MNHEY, SMNVEV (reference sequence). In DNA form, the CDR3 reads TGTGCCAGCAGTCCTAGGTTGACAGGGGGCTCCTACGAGCAGTACTTC. It specifies CASSPRLTGGSYEQYF.

The chain's CDR3 is CASSQEAGPYEQYF. The CDR3 nucleotides read TGCGCCAGCAGCCAAGAAGCAGGGCCCTACGAGCAGTACTTC. V usage is TRBV4-1 and J usage is TRBJ2-7; D perhaps matches TRBD1 (5 bases). The germline gives CDR1 MGHRA, CDR2 YSYEKL. Trimming removed 0 bases from V and 2 bases from J, with 8 bases in between. This CDR3 contains 14 residues.

This clone has just a few counts. The chain employs TRBV7-9 and TRBJ1-2; a weak D match, TRBD1 (5 bases). The CDR3 totals 14 residues. The germline V gene encodes CDR1 SEHNR and CDR2 FQNEAQ (reference sequence). The V end lost 8 bases, the J end lost 8 bases, and 21 bases lay between the germline ends. The CDR3 spells CASGWDDWGEGYTF. CDR3 in DNA: TGTGCCAGCGGATGGGACGACTGGGGGGAAGGCTACACCTTC.

The chain is built from TRBV7-8 and TRBJ2-7; possible D gene TRBD1, 6 bases. The CDR3 sequence is 12 residues long. With 5 bases removed from V and 6 bases from J, the gap between germline ends came to 11 bases. Germline CDR1 and CDR2: SGHVS and FQNEAQ. The DNA of the CDR3 is TGTGCCAGCAGCGCGAACAGGGTCGAGCAGTACTTC. Amino acids: CASSANRVEQYF.